This is a list of T cell receptor beta chains from one sample in a study of shared clonotypes between healthy human individuals. Repertoires were generated with immunoSEQ multiplex PCR, while TCRdb's copy carries only in-frame clones and drops some. The sample has some 530,000 clones, over 70% seen once; the top ten hold over 9.5%. Specimen: PBMCs. The receptors here all came from a woman aged 40 to 55 in good health. Some clones in this sample may be carry-over from other donors' samples. Both conserved end residues are part of each CDR3. D genes are given only for firm matches. Size is omitted from some rows. Given values are once, few, many or a class for expanded clones.

j_call	d_call	clone_size	v_call	cdr3_nt	cdr3_aa
TRBJ2-4	TRBD1	many	TRBV28	TGTGCCAGCAGTTTAATCGGGACAGGGGAAAACATTCAGTACTTC	CASSLIGTGENIQYF
TRBJ2-1	-	-	TRBV7-3	TGTGCCAGCAGCTTAGGAAGCGGCCTCTCCTACAATGAGCAGTTCTTC	CASSLGSGLSYNEQFF
TRBJ2-6	-	once	TRBV29-1	TGCAGCGTTGAAGAGGGAGGATCTGGGGCCAACGTCCTGACTTTC	CSVEEGGSGANVLTF
TRBJ2-1	-	-	TRBV5-1	TGCGCCAGCAGCTTGGTAGGGGGGGACAATGAGCAGTTCTTC	CASSLVGGDNEQFF
TRBJ1-1	-	many	TRBV18	TGTGCCAGCTCAGAAATGGGGGCGCGGAACACTGAAGCTTTCTTT	CASSEMGARNTEAFF
TRBJ1-1	-	few	TRBV6-4	TGTGCCAGCAGTGAGAACATGAACACTGAAGCTTTCTTT	CASSENMNTEAFF
TRBJ2-7	TRBD2	-	TRBV4-1	TGCGCCAGCAGCCGGACTAGCGGGAGCCTTGAGTACGAGCAGTACTTC	CASSRTSGSLEYEQYF
TRBJ2-1	-	-	TRBV5-1	TGCGCCAGCAGCTTGTCAACTGCCTGGGCGTATGAGCAGTTCTTC	CASSLSTAWAYEQFF
TRBJ1-1	-	-	TRBV28	TGTGCCAGCAGTCCCCCCAAGACAGATGTAAAAATGAACACTGAAGCTTTCTTT	CASSPPKTDVKMNTEAFF
TRBJ2-5	-	-	TRBV2	TGTGCCAGCACCGCTCTGGGGGAGACCCAGTACTTC	CASTALGETQYF
TRBJ1-2	-	-	TRBV5-6	TGTGCCAGCAGCTGGTCCGAGGCCTATGGCTACACCTTC	CASSWSEAYGYTF
TRBJ1-1	TRBD1	-	TRBV30	TGTGCCTGGAGCTTAACCAAGGGGGCGGCTTTCTTT	CAWSLTKGAAFF
TRBJ2-3	TRBD2	-	TRBV5-4	TGTGCCAGCAGCTTGTCGGCGGGAGGAGGAGATACGCAGTATTTT	CASSLSAGGGDTQYF
TRBJ2-2	-	-	TRBV27	TGTGCCAGCAGCCTCTCGGGGACCGGGGAGCTGTTTTTT	CASSLSGTGELFF
TRBJ2-5	-	-	TRBV5-1	TGCGCCAGCAGCCTCGGACTAGGGGGTCAGGAGACCCAGTACTTC	CASSLGLGGQETQYF
TRBJ1-1	-	-	TRBV5-6	TGTGCCAGCAGCTTGTACTCGGCGGCCAACACTGAAGCTTTCTTT	CASSLYSAANTEAFF
TRBJ2-1	TRBD2	-	TRBV7-2	TGTGCCAGCAGCTGGCGAGCGGGAGGAGGGAATGAGCAGTTCTTC	CASSWRAGGGNEQFF
TRBJ1-2	TRBD1	-	TRBV5-8	TGTGCCAGCAGCTTGGGGACAGGAACGAGCTACACCTTC	CASSLGTGTSYTF
TRBJ2-5	TRBD1	few	TRBV28	TGTGCCAGCAGGGCAGGGACAGGTGAAGGTCGGACCCAGTACTTC	CASRAGTGEGRTQYF
TRBJ2-3	-	-	TRBV18	TGTGCCAGCTCACCACCTAACCCAGATACGCAGTATTTT	CASSPPNPDTQYF
TRBJ2-7	TRBD1	-	TRBV28	TGTGCCACGGACAGGGGGTTATATGACTCCTACGAGCAGTACTTC	CATDRGLYDSYEQYF
TRBJ2-1	-	-	TRBV28	TGTGCCAGCACCCTTACCCCGGAACTGAATGAGCAGTTCTTC	CASTLTPELNEQFF
TRBJ2-7	-	once	TRBV20-1	TGCAGTGCTAGATGGAAGGGCGAGCAGTACTTC	CSARWKGEQYF
TRBJ2-7	TRBD1	-	TRBV6-1	TGTGCCAGCAGTGATCAAACCCCACTGACAGGGGCTTGGCAGTACTTC	CASSDQTPLTGAWQYF
TRBJ2-3	TRBD2	-	TRBV6-4	TGTGCCAGCAGTGACCGAGCGGGAGGAACAGATACGCAGTATTTT	CASSDRAGGTDTQYF
TRBJ1-5	-	-	TRBV7-2	TGTGCCAGCAGCTTTGGAGACATCAGTACGAGGCCCCAGCATTTT	CASSFGDISTRPQHF
TRBJ2-5	-	-	TRBV6-1	TGTGCCAGCAGTGAAGCGTTGGAGACCCAGTACTTC	CASSEALETQYF
TRBJ2-1	-	many	TRBV5-4	TGTGCCAGCAGCTTCGTAAGCGGGCCGGTCAATGAGCAGTTCTTC	CASSFVSGPVNEQFF
TRBJ2-1	TRBD1	few	TRBV2	TGTGCCAGCAGTGTTGGCAGGGGGTTGGATGAGCAGTTCTTC	CASSVGRGLDEQFF
TRBJ1-5	TRBD1	-	TRBV6-1	TGTGCCAGCATTGGGCAGGGGGGAGGGAATCAGCCCCAGCATTTT	CASIGQGGGNQPQHF
TRBJ2-7	-	few	TRBV7-3	TGTGCCAGCAGCCAAGTCCCAACCTCCACCGAGCAGTACTTC	CASSQVPTSTEQYF